This TCR beta chain was retrieved from a study of blood T cells in healthy people across ages (dated by TCRdb to 2014 to 2015). Regarding the research as a whole: In model experiments, template switching captured about one uniquely barcoded TCR beta cDNA molecule for every two T cells. Age-related changes in TCR beta repertoire diversity were measured in the study by deep sequencing normalized with unique cDNA molecular identifiers. Donors were grouped into four age groups: young (average about 15 years), middle-aged (roughly 40), aged (around 60) and long-lived (approximately 78). To avoid experimental bias, donors of different ages were distributed randomly across sequencing lanes. The study analyzed two additional independent replicas of 1 million unique cDNA reads from the same blood draw for two donors, one aged 18 to 29 and one aged 80 or older. Broader findings and caveats from the paper: Donor CMV infection status was unknown, potentially confounding age-related changes in expanded clonotypes. Compared with the aged group, the long-lived group had more naive CD4+ T cells, fewer expanded clones and increased TCR diversity, suggesting age selection. There was a strong correlation between observed TCR beta diversity and the percentage of naive T cells measured by flow cytometry. Observed TCR beta diversity per million T cells fell roughly linearly with age, and a significant reduction was already apparent by age roughly 41. Total diversity estimates from one million sequenced T cells were considered lower bounds and underestimates. Because profiling used bulk unsorted PBMCs, naive and antigen-experienced compartments could not be compared conclusively.

The library was prepared using 5' RACE. This sample was sequenced with an Illumina HiSeq 2500. The second PCR ran for roughly 7 to 12 cycles and used a J-beta primer mix along with a sample-barcoded 5' primer. A template-switch 5' adaptor carrying 12 random nucleotides introduced a unique molecular identifier onto each TCR beta cDNA molecule. Each sample yielded at least 2.5 million CDR3-containing paired-end reads. First-strand cDNA synthesis was performed from all RNA using the Mint cDNA synthesis kit, with priming by a TRBC-specific oligonucleotide. All cDNA was treated with uracil-DNA glycosylase and then went through a first 18-cycle PCR with the universal primers M1SS and BC2_uni_R. Regarding the original processing steps: Normalization of each sample was performed by random selection of 1 million high-quality reads, each carrying a distinct molecular identifier. Instead of being binned into consensus sequences, reads with shared molecular identifiers were discarded. MiTCR, run with a Q25 quality threshold and the strictest error-elimination algorithm, handled CDR3 identification, clonotype clustering and error correction. A nonparametric unseen species model using Euler transformation provided a lower-bound estimate of total TCR beta diversity. The public sequencing data were trimmed at Q25 with fastp and processed into clonotypes with MiXCR by TCRdb, which kept only in-frame beta chains. Rows merge per CDR3 protein into single entries with the most common DNA and genes. These V and J calls are TCRdb output, not the study's own analysis. In this sample the table shows more than 550,000 distinct CDR3 sequences, around a fifth of which occur a single time. Less than 25% of the sample comes from the top ten.

The approximately 39 donors, aged 6 to 90 years, were systemically healthy Caucasian individuals from Russia. Approximately 11 milliliters of peripheral blood were drawn from each donor into EDTA-treated Vacutainer tubes. Ficoll-Paque density-gradient centrifugation was used to isolate PBMCs, with at least 6.5 million per sample. Total RNA, at least 5 micrograms per sample, was extracted from PBMCs with Trizol reagent. For every donor, an aliquot of PBMCs went through flow cytometry to measure the percentages of naive CD45RAhigh/CD27high T cells. Details on this clonotype: The target of this receptor is not known. There are no base qualities to consult, and no much larger clone falls within one base.

According to the germline V gene, CDR1 reads SQVTM and CDR2 reads ANQGSEA. A distance of 11 bases separates the germline ends of V and J, which lose 3 bases and 0 bases respectively. The CDR3 runs 14 residues from the cysteine to the phenylalanine. Only the CDR3 part of the read is kept: 42 bases, read in frame from the first base. The clonotype comes from a man aged 65-85 years in good health. The rearrangement joined TRBV29-1 to TRBJ1-2; the D gene lacks a confident call. The sequenced sample consisted of blood. The CDR3 amino acid sequence is: CSVEEGMSNYGYTF. The DNA is TGCAGCGTTGAGGAAGGGATGTCTAACTATGGCTACACCTTC.